The rows below give T cell receptor beta chains drawn from one sample of a study of human T cells and chemical hapten exposure. A single record per CDR3 protein comes from TCRdb applying MiXCR to the RACE reads. Among around 100,000 distinct CDR3 sequences listed, more than 9.5% were seen once. The sequenced sample was whole blood, obtained in connection with sensitization to the hapten diphenylcyclopropenone (DPC). These receptors were collected from a woman in her 40s with alopecia areata. Some clones in this sample may be carry-over from other donors' samples. The CDR3 runs from the conserved cysteine through the conserved F or W.

j_gene: TRBJ2-7; v_gene: TRBV21-1; CDR3aa: CASSKRAPLDSYEQYF
j_gene: TRBJ1-1; v_gene: TRBV11-2; CDR3aa: CASSLGLRARGAFF
j_gene: TRBJ2-1; v_gene: TRBV11-2; CDR3aa: CATRLSAYNEQFF
j_gene: TRBJ2-7; v_gene: TRBV7-2; CDR3aa: CASSRGPYEQYF
j_gene: TRBJ2-4; v_gene: TRBV4-2; CDR3aa: CASSQDGTPPKNIQYF
j_gene: TRBJ2-3; v_gene: TRBV5-1; CDR3aa: CASSSGQGASTDTQYF
j_gene: TRBJ2-7; v_gene: TRBV21-1; CDR3aa: CASSGQKTYEQYF
j_gene: TRBJ1-6; v_gene: TRBV27; CDR3aa: CASSFGTGVYNSPLHF
j_gene: TRBJ2-3; v_gene: TRBV11-2; CDR3aa: CASSLDPISGGRTDTQYF
j_gene: TRBJ2-7; v_gene: TRBV7-2; CDR3aa: CASSPTGVPSYEQYF
j_gene: TRBJ2-1; v_gene: TRBV20-1; CDR3aa: CSATAVDAYNEQFF
j_gene: TRBJ2-7; v_gene: TRBV7-2; CDR3aa: CASSLRIPYEQYF
j_gene: TRBJ2-5; v_gene: TRBV4-1; CDR3aa: CASSQRQGETQYF
j_gene: TRBJ2-3; v_gene: TRBV3-1; CDR3aa: CASRGGIATDTQYF
j_gene: TRBJ2-5; v_gene: TRBV7-6; CDR3aa: CASSSDGQGETQYF
j_gene: TRBJ1-1; v_gene: TRBV7-2; CDR3aa: CASSPPYTEAFF
j_gene: TRBJ2-5; v_gene: TRBV28; CDR3aa: CASNSDGRKTGEYF
j_gene: TRBJ2-3; v_gene: TRBV29-1; CDR3aa: CSVEDEVAGQLPDTQYF
j_gene: TRBJ1-1; v_gene: TRBV7-2; CDR3aa: CASSLRNPKRNTEAFF
j_gene: TRBJ1-1; v_gene: TRBV10-3; CDR3aa: CAIKQQGSEAFF
j_gene: TRBJ2-3; v_gene: TRBV5-1; CDR3aa: CASSSTGNTQYF
j_gene: TRBJ1-2; v_gene: TRBV29-1; CDR3aa: CSVEYGTDGYTF
j_gene: TRBJ2-1; v_gene: TRBV28; CDR3aa: CASSPQIAGSSLGQFF
j_gene: TRBJ1-1; v_gene: TRBV29-1; CDR3aa: CSADRGNTEAFF
j_gene: TRBJ1-3; v_gene: TRBV6-1; CDR3aa: CASTRGDSGNTIYF
j_gene: TRBJ1-6; v_gene: TRBV5-1; CDR3aa: CASTRELNSPLHF
j_gene: TRBJ2-7; v_gene: TRBV19; CDR3aa: CASSIIDSYEQYF
j_gene: TRBJ2-7; v_gene: TRBV13; CDR3aa: CASRITSGGAYEQYF
j_gene: TRBJ1-2; v_gene: TRBV20-1; CDR3aa: CSARDGGRADGYTF
j_gene: TRBJ2-7; v_gene: TRBV10-2; CDR3aa: CASSPGSTYEQYF
j_gene: TRBJ2-7; v_gene: TRBV20-1; CDR3aa: CSARPLAGAYEQYF
j_gene: TRBJ1-4; v_gene: TRBV7-9; CDR3aa: CASSLRGQGDEKLFF
j_gene: TRBJ1-2; v_gene: TRBV7-2; CDR3aa: CASEQGVGYGYTF
j_gene: TRBJ2-7; v_gene: TRBV7-2; CDR3aa: CASSLGAPLGSYEQYF
j_gene: TRBJ1-2; v_gene: TRBV29-1; CDR3aa: CSVGGRGQDPVYGYTF
j_gene: TRBJ1-1; v_gene: TRBV2; CDR3aa: CASTAVLNTEAFF
j_gene: TRBJ2-5; v_gene: TRBV6-2/TRBV6-3; CDR3aa: CASSYVALAGLGETQYF
j_gene: TRBJ2-7; v_gene: TRBV20-1; CDR3aa: CSAKTSGRPYEQYF